These 10 T cell receptor beta chains share one sample of origin, sequenced in a study of blood T cell repertoires in COVID-19. TCRdb keeps only in-frame clones here, not all; method: immunoSEQ multiplex PCR. The repertoire holds around 250,000 clones, 70% to 90% seen once, with roughly 4.3% in the top ten. The sequencing sample was made of PBMCs or T cells enriched from blood (not recorded which). Receptors originate from a woman in her twenties or thirties with acute COVID-19.

The chain combines TRBV4-1 with TRBJ1-5; a possible D gene is TRBD1 (6 bases). V was shortened by 1 base and J by 0 bases, with 13 bases between the two germline ends. This CDR3 contains 17 residues. CDR1 is MGHRA, CDR2 YSYEKL, per germline. The CDR3 protein is CASSQVDRRDSNQPQHF. The DNA of the CDR3 is TGCGCCAGCAGCCAAGTCGACAGGCGAGATAGCAATCAGCCCCAGCATTTT.

The V gene is TRBV13, the J gene TRBJ2-1; 10 nucleotides align to TRBD1. The trim removed 5 bases at V and 2 bases at J, leaving 6 bases unmatched. Germline V lookup: CDR1 PRHDT, CDR2 FYEKMQ (reference sequence). The CDR3 covers 16 residues. In DNA form, the CDR3 reads TGTGCCAGCAGCCAAGACAGGGGGCGCGCCTACAATGAGCAGTTCTTC. Encoded protein: CASSQDRGRAYNEQFF.

The chain employs TRBV27 and TRBJ2-6; no clear D. Trimming shortened V by 5 bases and J by 1 base, and 9 bases separated the two germline ends. Germline V CDR1 and CDR2: MNHEY, SMNVEV (reference sequence). The CDR3 loop spans 15 amino acids. The CDR3 DNA follows: TGTGCCAGCAGTGGGCTCGGATCTGGGGCCAACGTCCTGACTTTC. It yields the protein CASSGLGSGANVLTF.

The J gene is TRBJ1-5, the V gene TRBV3-1 (or the pseudogene TRBV3-2); D not resolved. V dropped 0 bases and J dropped 5 bases, with 5 bases sitting between them. Germline V CDR1 and CDR2: LGHDT, YNNKEL (reference sequence). The CDR3 is made up of 13 amino acids. The CDR3 loop is CASSQDEHQPQHF. For the CDR3, the DNA is TGTGCCAGCAGCCAAGACGAGCATCAGCCCCAGCATTTT.

This chain uses TRBV7-6 with TRBJ1-1; unclear D gene. Germline lookup yields CDR1 SGHVS and CDR2 FNYEAQ. The length of the CDR3 is 13 residues. V was shortened by 2 bases and J by 3 bases, with 7 bases between the two germline ends. The CDR3 protein is CASSLRRDTEAFF. As DNA, the CDR3 is TGTGCCAGCAGCTTAAGGAGGGACACTGAAGCTTTCTTT.

The rearrangement links TRBV30 to TRBJ1-1; 10 bases map to TRBD1. The CDR3 runs 13 residues. Germline trimming cut 1 base from V and 4 bases from J; bases unmatched to any gene: 0. CDR1 is GTSNPN, CDR2 SVGIG, per germline (reference sequence). CDR3 nucleotides: TGTGCCTGGAGTGGGGACAGGGGCACTGAAGCTTTCTTT. Its translation: CAWSGDRGTEAFF. Together with reference TRBV30 and TRBJ1-1, the CDR3 gives the full variable domain: SQTIHQWPATLVQPVGSPLSLECTVEGTSNPNLYWYRQAAGRGLQLLFYSVGIGQISSEVPQNLSASRPQDRQFILSSKKLLLSDSGFYLCAWSGDRGTEAFFGQGTRLTVV.

The V call is TRBV2, the J call TRBJ2-7, with 8 positions matching TRBD1. The CDR3 has 17 residues. Germline lookup yields CDR1 SNHLY and CDR2 FYNNEI. V was clipped by 11 bases and J by 4 bases; unmatched bases: 22. The CDR3 spells CAGTGTGFHDTLYEQYF. The CDR3 nucleotides read TGTGCCGGAACCGGGACAGGATTCCACGATACTCTTTACGAGCAGTACTTC. The full variable domain, with the rest looked up from reference TRBV2 and TRBJ2-7, is EPEVTQTPSHQVTQMGQEVILRCVPISNHLYFYWYRQILGQKVEFLVSFYNNEISEKSEIFDDQFSVERPDGSNFTLKIRSTKLEDSAMYFCAGTGTGFHDTLYEQYFGPGTRLTVT.

The chain is built from TRBV19 and TRBJ2-2; 10 bases map to TRBD1. Germline CDR1 reads LNHDA; CDR2 reads SQIVND (reference sequence). With V trimmed by 6 bases and J by 5 bases, 12 bases remained unmatched. The CDR3 loop spans 17 amino acids. The CDR3 bases are TGTGCCAGTAGAAACAATAGACAGGGGGCGCGTACCGGGGAGCTGTTTTTT. It specifies CASRNNRQGARTGELFF.

The chain couples TRBV3-1 (or the pseudogene TRBV3-2) to TRBJ2-2; 11 bases fit TRBD2. Trimming at V came to 1 base and at J to 6 bases, leaving 13 bases not matched to a gene. CDR3 length equals 19 residues. Germline CDR1 and CDR2: LGHDT and YNNKEL (reference sequence). The CDR3 DNA follows: TGTGCCAGCAGCCAAGTGGCTAGCGGGAGGCCTTTTTTCCCCGGGGAGCTGTTTTTT. Its translation is CASSQVASGRPFFPGELFF.

This clone was picked up one time. The rearrangement joins TRBV6-5 to TRBJ1-1; D gene unclear. The CDR3 runs 14 residues. V was cut by 0 bases and J by 3 bases, with 8 bases left in between. CDR1 MNHEY and CDR2 SVGAGI come from the germline V gene. The CDR3 sequence: CASSYSRHYTEAFF. DNA for the CDR3: TGTGCCAGCAGTTACTCGAGGCACTACACTGAAGCTTTCTTT.